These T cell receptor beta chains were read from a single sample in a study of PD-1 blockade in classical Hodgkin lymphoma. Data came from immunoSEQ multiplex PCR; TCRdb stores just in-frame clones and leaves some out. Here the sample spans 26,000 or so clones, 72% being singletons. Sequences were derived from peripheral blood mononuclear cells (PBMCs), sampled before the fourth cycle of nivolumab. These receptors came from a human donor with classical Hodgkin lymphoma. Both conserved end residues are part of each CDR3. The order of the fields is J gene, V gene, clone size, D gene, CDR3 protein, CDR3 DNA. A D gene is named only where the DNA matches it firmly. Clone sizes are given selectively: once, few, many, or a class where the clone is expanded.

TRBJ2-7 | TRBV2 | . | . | CASSDPRNSYEQYF | TGTGCCAGCAGTGATCCCAGAAACTCCTACGAGCAGTACTTC
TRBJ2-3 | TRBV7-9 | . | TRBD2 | CASNLRGGQDTQYF | TGTGCCAGCAACTTACGGGGGGGGCAAGATACGCAGTATTTT
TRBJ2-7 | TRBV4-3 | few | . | CASSQEVWGRNYEQYF | TGCGCCAGCAGCCAAGAAGTCTGGGGGCGGAACTACGAGCAGTACTTC
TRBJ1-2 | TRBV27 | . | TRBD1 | CASSFRSGGGGYTF | TGTGCCAGCAGTTTTCGGTCAGGGGGAGGAGGCTACACCTTC
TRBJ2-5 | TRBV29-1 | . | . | CSVEGGRSHRGGTQYF | TGCAGCGTTGAGGGGGGGCGGTCGCATCGAGGAGGGACCCAGTACTTC
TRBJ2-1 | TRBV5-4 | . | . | CASSLAGDEQFF | TGTGCCAGCAGCTTGGCCGGGGATGAGCAGTTCTTC
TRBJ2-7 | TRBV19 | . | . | CASSRELGSSYEQYF | TGTGCCAGTAGTCGGGAACTCGGCAGCTCCTACGAGCAGTACTTC
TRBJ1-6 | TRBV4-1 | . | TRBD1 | CASSQDRDRYNSPLHF | TGCGCCAGCAGCCAAGACCGGGACAGGTATAATTCACCCCTCCACTTT
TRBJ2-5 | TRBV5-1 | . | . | CASSRDKAKETQYF | TGCGCCAGCAGCCGTGACAAGGCTAAAGAGACCCAGTACTTC
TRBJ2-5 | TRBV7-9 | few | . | CASSPRGNQETQYF | TGTGCCAGCAGCCCACGAGGAAACCAAGAGACCCAGTACTTC
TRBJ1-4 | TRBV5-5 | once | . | CASSLGGATNEKLFF | TGTGCCAGCAGCCTCGGGGGTGCAACTAATGAAAAACTGTTTTTT
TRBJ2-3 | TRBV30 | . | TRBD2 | CAWEPAGKGTDTQYF | TGTGCCTGGGAACCAGCGGGAAAGGGCACAGATACGCAGTATTTT
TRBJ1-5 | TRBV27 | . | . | CASSSSQTGQPQHF | TGTGCCAGCAGCAGTTCCCAAACTGGCCAGCCCCAGCATTTT
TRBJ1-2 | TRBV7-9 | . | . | CASSLAFEVADTF | TGTGCCAGCAGCTTAGCGTTCGAGGTGGCGGACACCTTC
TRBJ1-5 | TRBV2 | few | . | CASRGGHNQPQHF | TGTGCCAGCCGGGGAGGGCACAATCAGCCCCAGCATTTT
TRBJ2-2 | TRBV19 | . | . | CASSFGGNTGELFF | TGTGCCAGTAGCTTTGGCGGTAACACCGGGGAGCTGTTTTTT
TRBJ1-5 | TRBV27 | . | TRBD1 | CASSQTGGAWLTNQPQHF | TGTGCCAGCAGTCAAACAGGGGGCGCGTGGCTAACTAATCAGCCCCAGCATTTT
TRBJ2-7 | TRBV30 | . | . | CAWSGGLTDTYEQYF | TGTGCCTGGAGTGGGGGCCTGACGGACACCTACGAGCAGTACTTC
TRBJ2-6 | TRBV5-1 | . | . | CASSLDGGDSGANVLTF | TGCGCCAGCAGCTTGGATGGGGGAGACTCTGGGGCCAACGTCCTGACTTTC
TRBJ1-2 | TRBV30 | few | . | CAWGKGYGYTF | TGTGCCTGGGGGAAGGGTTATGGCTACACCTTC
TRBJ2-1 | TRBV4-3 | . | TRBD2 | CASSHFGGRSNEQFF | TGCGCCAGCAGCCATTTTGGCGGGAGATCCAATGAGCAGTTCTTC
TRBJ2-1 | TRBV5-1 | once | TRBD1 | CASSSAPGQGMNEQFF | TGCGCCAGCAGCAGTGCGCCGGGACAGGGGATGAATGAGCAGTTCTTC
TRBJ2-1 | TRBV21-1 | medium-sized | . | CASISRSYNEQFF | TGTGCCAGCATTTCTCGGTCCTACAATGAGCAGTTCTTC
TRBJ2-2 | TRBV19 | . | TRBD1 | CASRMVGGQGSKTGELFF | TGTGCCAGTAGGATGGTCGGGGGACAGGGGAGTAAAACCGGGGAGCTGTTTTTT
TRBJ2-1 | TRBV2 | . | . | CASSEWEGEQFF | TGTGCCAGCAGTGAATGGGAAGGTGAGCAGTTCTTC
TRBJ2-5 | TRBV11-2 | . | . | CASSLPGTSQETQYF | TGTGCCAGCAGCCTTCCCGGGACATCACAAGAGACCCAGTACTTC
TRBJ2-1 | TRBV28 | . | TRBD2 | CASSLATSGWYNEQFF | TGTGCCAGCAGTTTAGCGACTAGCGGGTGGTACAATGAGCAGTTCTTC
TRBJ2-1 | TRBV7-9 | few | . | CASSVYNEQFF | TGTGCCAGCAGCGTTTACAATGAGCAGTTCTTC
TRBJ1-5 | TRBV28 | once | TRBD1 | CASSFRTGGVNQPQHF | TGTGCCAGCAGTTTCAGGACAGGGGGCGTCAATCAGCCCCAGCATTTT
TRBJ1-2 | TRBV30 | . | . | CAWTFVGGSGGYTF | TGTGCCTGGACCTTTGTAGGGGGTTCGGGAGGCTACACCTTC
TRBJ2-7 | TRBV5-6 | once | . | CASSPYGESSYEQYF | TGTGCCAGCAGCCCTTACGGTGAGAGCTCCTACGAGCAGTACTTC
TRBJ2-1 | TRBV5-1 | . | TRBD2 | CASSLAQAHAGDEQFF | TGCGCCAGCAGCTTGGCCCAAGCTCACGCGGGGGATGAGCAGTTCTTC
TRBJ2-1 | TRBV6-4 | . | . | CASSEARTLSYNEQFF | TGTGCCAGCAGTGAGGCCAGGACCCTCTCCTACAATGAGCAGTTCTTC
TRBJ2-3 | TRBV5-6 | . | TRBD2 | CASSPGVGLAADTQYF | TGTGCCAGCAGCCCGGGGGTGGGACTAGCGGCAGATACGCAGTATTTT
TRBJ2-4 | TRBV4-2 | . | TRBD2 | CASSQDWLAGGIIAKNIQYF | TGTGCCAGCAGCCAAGATTGGCTAGCGGGAGGAATTATAGCCAAAAACATTCAGTACTTC